The 13 T cell receptor beta chains below were found in one sample sequenced in a study of cytomegalovirus exposure and HLA in healthy donors (dated by TCRdb to about 2017). The method behind the library was the immunoSEQ multiplex PCR assay. For the multiplex PCR, a mixture combining 60 forward primers for TCR Vbeta segments and 13 reverse primers for TCR Jbeta segments was used. TCRdb limited this immuneACCESS table to in-frame rearrangements with V and J called. A share of clones is missing; checked studies link under half to unresolved V genes, and the rest is unexplained. Here the sample has 140,000 to 150,000 clones; 76% occur a single time. The ten largest account for about 2% of the sample. Sequencing input: PBMCs. The receptors stem from a woman aged 40 to 50 in good health and CMV-seronegative.

The chain is built from TRBV16 and TRBJ2-6; D is unclear. The CDR3 is 14 residues long. The ends were cut back, 3 bases at V and 5 bases at J, with 8 bases in the middle. Per the germline V gene, CDR1 is KGHSY and CDR2 is FQNENV. CDR3 coding DNA: TGTGCCAGCAGCCACAACTCCCGGGCCAACGTCCTGACTTTC. Its translation is CASSHNSRANVLTF. Using reference TRBV16 and TRBJ2-6 for the parts outside the CDR3, the full variable domain is GEEVAQTPKHLVRGEGQKAKLYCAPIKGHSYVFWYQQVLKNEFKFLISFQNENVFDETGMPKERFSAKCLPNSPCSLEIQATKLEDSAVYFCASSHNSRANVLTFGAGSRLTVL.

This chain links TRBV7-9 with TRBJ1-1, with D unresolved. The CDR3 is 12 residues long. Trimming took 4 bases from V and 0 from J, leaving 3 bases between them. CDR1 and CDR2 (germline): SEHNR, FQNEAQ (reference sequence). CDR3 sequence (DNA): TGTGCCAGCAGCTCTATGAACACTGAAGCTTTCTTT. This gives the protein CASSSMNTEAFF.

This clone was seen a handful of times. The gene calls are TRBV7-9 and TRBJ1-2; TRBD1 might be the D (6 bases). Germline V gene data show CDR1 as SEHNR and CDR2 as FQNEAQ (reference sequence). Trimming cost V 2 bases and J 6 bases, with 28 bases left between them. The CDR3 runs 19 residues. The CDR3 coding sequence is TGTGCCAGCAGCTTACCGCCCGGTTTTTTAGGCAGGGGTAGAGATGGCTACACCTTC. Its translation: CASSLPPGFLGRGRDGYTF. Full variable domain (rest looked up from reference TRBV7-9 and TRBJ1-2): DTGVSQNPRHKITKRGQNVTFRCDPISEHNRLYWYRQTLGQGPEFLTYFQNEAQLEKSRLLSDRFSAERPKGSFSTLEIQRTEQGDSAMYLCASSLPPGFLGRGRDGYTFGSGTRLTVV.

V is TRBV2 and J is TRBJ2-1, with 8 bases identical to TRBD2. Germline trimming cut 10 bases from V and 7 bases from J; bases unmatched to any gene: 9. Germline V lookup: CDR1 SNHLY, CDR2 FYNNEI. The CDR3 loop spans 13 amino acids. DNA for the CDR3: TGTGCCATCGGGAGGGCCTCTCGGAATGAGCAGTTCTTC. This sequence encodes CAIGRASRNEQFF.

The chain carries TRBV5-8 and TRBJ1-2; the D is unclear. The V and J ends lost 4 bases and 1 base respectively, with 11 bases between them. Germline CDR1 SGHTS, CDR2 YDEGEE. The CDR3 length is 14 residues. Here the CDR3 DNA reads TGTGCCAGCAGCCAGAGGATTTTTAACTATGGCTACACCTTC. Its protein is CASSQRIFNYGYTF. Supplemented by reference TRBV5-8 and TRBJ1-2, the full variable domain reads EAGVTQSPTHLIKTRGQQATLRCSPISGHTSVYWYQQALGLGLQFLLWYDEGEERNRGNFPPRFSGRQFPNYSSELNVNALELEDSALYLCASSQRIFNYGYTFGSGTRLTVV.

The chain combines TRBV6-1 with TRBJ1-3; tentatively, D is TRBD1 (6 bases). Germline lookup yields CDR1 MNHNS and CDR2 SASEGT. Trimming stripped 0 bases from V and 4 bases from J, with 10 bases between. The CDR3 covers 15 residues. CDR3: CASSEAKGGGNTIYF. For the CDR3, the DNA is TGTGCCAGCAGTGAAGCAAAAGGGGGAGGAAACACCATATATTTT.

This clone has only a few counts. The genes are TRBV10-3 and TRBJ2-1, with 10 bases identical to TRBD2. The V gene end was trimmed by 7 bases and the J gene end by 10 bases; junction bases not matched to a gene: 7. Germline CDR1 and CDR2: ENHRY and SYGVKD. The CDR3 consists of 13 residues. In DNA, the CDR3 is TGTGCCATCACCCTGCAGCGGGAGGGCGAGCAGTTCTTC. Encoded protein: CAITLQREGEQFF.

This sequence joins TRBV11-1 and TRBJ1-1; TRBD1 is a possible D gene (5 bases). CDR1 is SGHAT, CDR2 FQDESV, per germline (reference sequence). The CDR3 runs 14 residues. The V and J ends lost 4 bases and 5 bases respectively, with 14 bases between them. The CDR3 protein is CASSWSDGGTEAFF. The DNA for the CDR3 is TGTGCCAGCAGCTGGTCGGACGGGGGGACTGAAGCTTTCTTT.

The J gene is TRBJ1-1, the V gene TRBV5-1; 9 nucleotides agree with TRBD1. The germline CDR1 and CDR2 sequences are SGHRS and YFSETQ. The ends lost 3 bases at V and 8 bases at J; junction bases unmatched: 11. This CDR3 region has 15 residues. In DNA form, the CDR3 reads TGCGCCAGCAGCTCAGCTGGTACAGGGGGCGAGGAAGCTTTCTTT. This gives the protein CASSSAGTGGEEAFF.

This chain uses TRBV5-1 with TRBJ1-2; TRBD1 matches 7 bases. V shed 2 bases and J 5 bases; nucleotides not matched to a gene: 6. Per the germline V gene, CDR1 is SGHRS and CDR2 is YFSETQ. The CDR3 has 14 amino acids. CDR3 sequence (DNA): TGCGCCAGCAGCTTCACAGGGGACACTTATGGCTACACCTTC. Translation gives CASSFTGDTYGYTF.

This clone was seen more than once but under ten times. A junction end diverges from the germline sequence, so it may reflect a read error. The gene calls are TRBV7-9 and TRBJ1-5; D not certain. Looked up from germline, CDR1 is SEHNR and CDR2 is FQNEAQ (reference sequence). The CDR3 is 11 amino acids. CDR3 in amino acids: CSSTGFQPQHF. CDR3 DNA sequence: TGTTCCAGCACCGGGTTTCAGCCCCAGCATTTT. Drawing the rest from reference TRBV7-9 and TRBJ1-5, the complete variable domain is DTGVSQNPRHKITKRGQNVTFRCDPISEHNRLYWYRQTLGQGPEFLTYFQNEAQLEKSRLLSDRFSAERPKGSFSTLEIQRTEQGDSAMYLCSSTGFQPQHFGDGTRLSIL.

The J gene is TRBJ2-7, the V gene TRBV28, with 8 nucleotides matching TRBD1. V shed 4 bases and J 1 base; nucleotides not matched to a gene: 3. The germline V gene has CDR1 MDHEN and CDR2 SYDVKM. The CDR3 extends over 14 amino acids. In DNA, the CDR3 is TGTGCCAGCAGTTCCGGGACAGGATCCTACGAGCAGTACTTC. This sequence encodes CASSSGTGSYEQYF.

The genes are TRBV18 and TRBJ1-1, with D maybe TRBD1 (6 bases). Germline assignment: CDR1 KGHSH and CDR2 LQKENI. V was shortened by 2 bases and J by 1 base, with 11 bases between the two germline ends. There are 15 residues in the CDR3. CDR3 nucleotides: TGTGCCAGCTCACCATCTTCCAGGGGGAACACTGAAGCTTTCTTT. Translated, it gives CASSPSSRGNTEAFF. Combining the CDR3 with reference TRBV18 and TRBJ1-1 gives the whole variable domain NAGVMQNPRHLVRRRGQEARLRCSPMKGHSHVYWYRQLPEEGLKFMVYLQKENIIDESGMPKERFSAEFPKEGPSILRIQQVVRGDSAAYFCASSPSSRGNTEAFFGQGTRLTVV.